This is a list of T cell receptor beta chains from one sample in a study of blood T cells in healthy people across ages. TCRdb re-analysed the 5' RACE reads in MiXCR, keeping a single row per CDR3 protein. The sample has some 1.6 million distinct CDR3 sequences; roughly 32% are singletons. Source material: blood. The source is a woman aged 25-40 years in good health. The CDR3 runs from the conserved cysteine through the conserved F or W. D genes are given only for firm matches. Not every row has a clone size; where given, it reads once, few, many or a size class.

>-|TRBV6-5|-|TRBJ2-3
CASSPLRSSTDTQYF
TGTGCCAGCAGTCCCCTCAGGTCTAGCACAGATACGCAGTATTTT
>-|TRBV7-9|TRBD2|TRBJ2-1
CASSSVGRGADNEQFF
TGTGCCAGCAGTTCGGTAGGGCGGGGGGCCGACAATGAGCAGTTCTTC
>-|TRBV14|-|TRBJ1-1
CASSPLPGQKAFF
TGTGCCAGCAGCCCCCTTCCGGGCCAGAAAGCTTTCTTT
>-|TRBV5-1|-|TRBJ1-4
CVSSSDSPIATNEKLFF
TGCGTCAGCAGCTCGGACAGCCCGATCGCAACTAATGAAAAACTGTTTTTT
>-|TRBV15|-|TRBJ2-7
CATSRDGAGEYEQYF
TGTGCCACCAGCAGAGATGGAGCAGGGGAGTACGAGCAGTACTTC
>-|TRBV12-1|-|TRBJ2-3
CASSSCLAGTTDTQYF
TGTGCCAGCAGTTCTTGTCTAGCGGGGACCACAGATACGCAGTATTTT
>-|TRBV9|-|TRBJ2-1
CASSVGTGAVTYNEQFF
TGTGCCAGCAGCGTAGGGACGGGGGCGGTGACCTACAATGAGCAGTTCTTC
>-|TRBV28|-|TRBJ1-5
CASSTQTGPGQSQHF
TGTGCCAGCAGTACCCAGACAGGACCCGGTCAGTCCCAGCATTTT
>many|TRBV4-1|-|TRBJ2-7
CASSQGLNEQYF
TGCGCCAGCAGCCAAGGGCTGAATGAGCAGTACTTC
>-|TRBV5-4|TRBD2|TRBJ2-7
CASSLTSGLLNEQYF
TGTGCCAGCAGCTTGACTAGCGGACTGTTGAATGAGCAGTACTTC
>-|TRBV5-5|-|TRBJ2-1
CASGDPWRRYNEQFF
TGTGCCAGCGGGGACCCCTGGCGGAGGTACAATGAGCAGTTCTTC
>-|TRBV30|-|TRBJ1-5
CAWSAMTVNQPQHF
TGTGCCTGGAGCGCTATGACAGTCAATCAGCCCCAGCATTTT
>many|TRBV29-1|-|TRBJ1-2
CSVEDPSGAGYTF
TGCAGCGTTGAAGATCCCTCAGGGGCTGGCTACACCTTC
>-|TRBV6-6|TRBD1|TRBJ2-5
CASRDRVGETQYF
TGTGCCAGCAGGGACAGGGTCGGAGAGACCCAGTACTTC
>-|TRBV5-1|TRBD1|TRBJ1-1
CASSWRGLDTEAFF
TGCGCCAGCAGCTGGAGGGGGCTGGACACTGAAGCTTTCTTT
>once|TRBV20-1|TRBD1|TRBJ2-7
CSTRDRRTGGVIAYEQYF
TGCAGTACTAGAGACCGGAGGACAGGGGGTGTTATCGCCTACGAGCAGTACTTC
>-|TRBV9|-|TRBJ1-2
CASSANRGHEANYGYTF
TGTGCCAGCAGCGCTAACCGGGGCCATGAGGCGAACTATGGCTACACCTTC
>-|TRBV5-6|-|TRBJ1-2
CASSLNTGNTNYGYTF
TGTGCCAGCAGCTTAAACACAGGGAACACTAACTATGGCTACACCTTC
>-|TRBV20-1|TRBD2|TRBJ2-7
CSADPWDYDYEQYF
TGCAGTGCCGACCCCTGGGACTACGATTACGAGCAGTACTTC
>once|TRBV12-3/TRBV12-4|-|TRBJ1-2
CASSWQTQRSGYTF
TGTGCCAGCAGTTGGCAGACGCAACGGTCTGGCTACACCTTC
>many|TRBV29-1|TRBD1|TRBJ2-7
CSVGAPGQHSSYEQYF
TGCAGCGTGGGGGCCCCGGGACAGCATTCCTCCTACGAGCAGTACTTC
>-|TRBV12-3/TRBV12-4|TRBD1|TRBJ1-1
CASFRGTGYTEAFF
TGTGCCAGTTTTAGGGGGACAGGGTACACTGAAGCTTTCTTT
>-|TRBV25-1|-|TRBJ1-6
CASRPPLHF
TGTGCCAGCAGACCTCCCCTCCACTTT
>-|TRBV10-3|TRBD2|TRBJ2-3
CAISDRGGTTDTQYF
TGTGCCATCAGTGATCGGGGGGGTACCACAGATACGCAGTATTTT
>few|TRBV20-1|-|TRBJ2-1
CSAAQGMGYNEQFF
TGCAGTGCCGCGCAGGGGATGGGGTACAATGAGCAGTTCTTC
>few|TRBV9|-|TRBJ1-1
CASSPTTGDPEAFF
TGTGCCAGCAGCCCCACGACGGGGGATCCTGAAGCTTTCTTT
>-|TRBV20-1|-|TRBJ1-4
CSAPRLYEEKLFF
TGCAGTGCTCCTAGGTTATATGAGGAAAAACTGTTTTTT
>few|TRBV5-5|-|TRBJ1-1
CASSSEEGWGTEAFF
TGTGCCAGCAGCTCAGAGGAGGGGTGGGGCACTGAAGCTTTCTTT
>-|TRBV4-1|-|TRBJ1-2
CASSHDPGPGYGYTF
TGCGCCAGCAGCCACGATCCGGGACCGGGATATGGCTACACCTTC
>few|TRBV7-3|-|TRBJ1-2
CASPSLRGVLDFGYTF
TGTGCCAGCCCCTCCTTACGGGGGGTTTTGGACTTCGGCTACACCTTC